The clone carrying this TCR beta chain turned up a few times. Its antigen is still unknown. These data originate in a study of T-cell memory formation after mild COVID-19. General study results and limits: Clones that contracted from day 15 to 85 had balanced CD4/CD8; later expanders were CD4+ biased.

MiXCR, applied by TCRdb to the 5' RACE reads, yields one record per CDR3 protein. The repertoire holds a few hundred thousand distinct CDR3 sequences, with 25% to 30% as singletons. Per the germline V gene, CDR1 is LNHNV and CDR2 is YYDKDF (reference sequence). CDR3 size: 18 residues. Trimming took off 0 bases at V and 1 base at J, with 18 bases between the two ends. Sequenced material: PBMCs or a T cell subset sorted from them (not recorded which). The clonotype was recovered from an adult woman who had mild COVID-19 (a few samples of this study predate the infection). Cell type and time point are not known. The gene calls are TRBV15 and TRBJ1-2, with a weak D call TRBD1 (5 bases). This CDR3 is CATSRDGRGAGDNYGYTF. In DNA, the CDR3 is TGTGCCACCAGCAGAGATGGCCGGGGCGCAGGAGATAACTATGGCTACACCTTC. The whole variable domain, remainder taken from reference TRBV15 and TRBJ1-2, is DAMVIQNPRYQVTQFGKPVTLSCSQTLNHNVMYWYQQKSSQAPKLLFHYYDKDFNNEADTPDNFQSRRPNTSFCFLDIRSPGLGDTAMYLCATSRDGRGAGDNYGYTFGSGTRLTVV.